This entry features one T cell receptor (beta chain) sequence. Methods used by the authors: Amplifying reference gene primers gave estimates of nucleated cell counts. Clones were sequenced by immunoSEQ multiplex PCR, and TCRdb holds only the in-frame ones, with some missing. The V and J calls and clone size were taken over from that table, and D and trimming were inferred from the DNA. Here the sample spans approximately 240,000 clones, under 85% being singletons. This record comes from a study of blood T cell repertoires in COVID-19. Study-wide context: COVID-19 samples, acute and convalescent, were from the United States, Italy and Spain. Nucleic acid was either cDNA or gDNA, and it came from T cells, B-cell-depleted T cells, or PBMCs.

This TCR derives from a middle-aged woman with active or convalescent COVID-19. Sample: peripheral blood.

The DNA for the CDR3 is TGTGCCAGCAGCCATGAGACGAACACCGGGGAGCTGTTTTTT. Translating it yields CASSHETNTGELFF. This chain links TRBV14 with TRBJ2-2; D remains ambiguous. Germline V CDR1 and CDR2: SGHDN, FVKESK. The V and J ends lost 3 bases and 0 bases respectively, with 5 bases between them. CDR3 length: 14 amino acids.